These 21 T cell receptor beta chains came from one sample sequenced in a study of OX40 agonist ivuxolimab in advanced cancers. Assay: immunoSEQ multiplex PCR; the TCRdb copy retains only in-frame clones and omits some. Of 57,000 or so clones listed, around four fifths are singletons. Sequencing used CD4+ or CD8+ T cells sorted from blood, obtained in a trial of the OX40 agonist ivuxolimab. The receptor set was obtained from an adult with an advanced solid tumor such as melanoma, head and neck, liver or kidney cancer.

This clone has only one observation. The rearrangement uses TRBV27 and TRBJ1-2; 7 positions match TRBD1. CDR1 and CDR2 from the germline V gene are MNHEY and SMNVEV (reference sequence). Trimming at V came to 4 bases and at J to 3 bases, leaving 2 bases not matched to a gene. The CDR3 covers 13 residues. The CDR3 DNA follows: TGTGCCAGCAGTTCAACAGGGGACTATGGCTACACCTTC. This translates into CASSSTGDYGYTF.

The chain combines TRBV19 with TRBJ1-6, with 10 bases identical to TRBD1. This CDR3 contains 15 residues. The germline V gene encodes CDR1 LNHDA and CDR2 SQIVND (reference sequence). Unmatched junction bases numbered 6, after V lost 10 bases and J lost 3 bases. The CDR3 protein is CATRRDRGYNSPLHF. CDR3 nucleotide sequence: TGTGCCACTCGCCGGGACAGGGGCTATAATTCACCCCTCCACTTT.

The CDR3 coding sequence is TGCGCCAGCAGCCCGGGAGAGACCCAGTACTTC. This gives the protein CASSPGETQYF. This sequence joins TRBV5-1 and TRBJ2-5; D gene ambiguous. Between the trimmed V and J ends, which lost 4 bases and 4 bases, there was a span of 5 bases. The CDR3 is made up of 11 amino acids. Per the germline V gene, CDR1 is SGHRS and CDR2 is YFSETQ.

This chain connects TRBV6-5 to TRBJ2-7, with D perhaps assigned TRBD1 or TRBD2 (6 bases each). The CDR3 loop spans 15 amino acids. Germline values: CDR1 MNHEY, CDR2 SVGAGI. V lost 8 bases, J lost 1 base, and 18 bases lay in between. The CDR3 spells CASAVGGLGSYEQYF. DNA of the CDR3: TGTGCCAGCGCGGTAGGGGGGCTAGGTTCCTACGAGCAGTACTTC.

The chain employs TRBV2 and TRBJ1-1, with 9 positions matching TRBD1. Germline V CDR1 and CDR2: SNHLY, FYNNEI. J lost 6 bases, V lost 6 bases, and 5 bases had no gene match. This CDR3 contains 13 residues. The CDR3 DNA follows: TGTGCCAGCAGGATGGACAGGGGCCCTGAAGCTTTCTTT. Translating it yields CASRMDRGPEAFF.

The V gene is TRBV4-3, the J gene TRBJ1-5; no reliable D call. This CDR3 spans 12 amino acids. V was pared by 0 bases and J by 7 bases, with 4 bases between. Germline V gene lookup returns CDR1 LGHNA and CDR2 YSLEER. CDR3 coding DNA: TGCGCCAGCAGCCAAGATCAACAGCCCCAGCATTTT. This encodes CASSQDQQPQHF.

This chain links TRBV9 with TRBJ1-3, with D hard to call. This CDR3 contains 16 residues. Germline V gene data show CDR1 as SGDLS and CDR2 as YYNGEE. With 0 bases removed from V and 2 bases from J, the gap between germline ends came to 12 bases. DNA for the CDR3: TGTGCCAGCAGCGTAGAGGTTCGGGCTACTGGAAACACCATATATTTT. Its protein is CASSVEVRATGNTIYF.

In its sample, this clone ranks as medium-sized. The J gene is TRBJ2-7, the V gene TRBV5-5; possible D gene TRBD1, 5 bases. Trimming removed 0 bases from V and 7 bases from J, with 14 bases in between. Germline lookup yields CDR1 SGHKS and CDR2 YYEKEE (reference sequence). CDR3 length: 14 residues. DNA of the CDR3: TGTGCCAGCAGCTTGGAGGACAATACCCTTGAGCAGTACTTC. The encoded protein is CASSLEDNTLEQYF.

The rearrangement links TRBV18 to TRBJ2-1; 7 bases line up with TRBD2. Germline lookup yields CDR1 KGHSH and CDR2 LQKENI. This CDR3 has 17 residues. V shed 0 bases and J 6 bases; nucleotides not matched to a gene: 11. The DNA of the CDR3 is TGTGCCAGCTCACCACCTTTTGGGGGAGGGCCTATCAATGAGCAGTTCTTC. This gives the protein CASSPPFGGGPINEQFF.

This clone is a singleton in its sample. The chain employs TRBV6-1 and TRBJ2-1; 10 nucleotides align to TRBD2. Germline CDR1 and CDR2: MNHNS and SASEGT. V was clipped by 9 bases and J by 3 bases; unmatched bases: 8. This CDR3 is built from 15 residues. The CDR3 DNA is TGTGCCAGTTGCAAGCGGGAGGGCGTCTACAATGAGCAGTTCTTC. Translated: CASCKREGVYNEQFF.

The chain uses TRBV6-1 and TRBJ2-7; 10 bases agree with TRBD1. The CDR3 consists of 14 residues. Germline CDR1 is MNHNS and CDR2 is SASEGT. The V gene end was trimmed by 6 bases and the J gene end by 4 bases; junction bases not matched to a gene: 6. The CDR3 DNA reads as TGTGCCAGCAGAAGACAGGGGGCGGGGTACGAGCAGTACTTC. The encoded protein is CASRRQGAGYEQYF.

The chain has TRBV11-2 and TRBJ2-1, with 10 positions matching TRBD2. Losses at the gene ends were 6 bases for V and 13 bases for J; bases not matched to a gene: 12. Germline V CDR1 and CDR2: SGHAT, FQNNGV. The CDR3 loop spans 14 amino acids. In nucleotides, the CDR3 is TGTGCCAGCAGTCCCTCTGGAGTAGCGGGAGGTCAGTTCTTC. Residues: CASSPSGVAGGQFF.

This clone is classed as medium-sized. The rearrangement uses TRBV30 and TRBJ1-4, with 7 nucleotides matching TRBD1. The CDR3 is made up of 15 amino acids. J was trimmed by 6 bases and V by 2 bases; bases with no gene match: 9. Germline values: CDR1 GTSNPN, CDR2 SVGIG (reference sequence). Here the CDR3 DNA reads TGTGCCTGGAGTAACAAGGGGGCGGCAGATGAAAAACTGTTTTTT. It yields the protein CAWSNKGAADEKLFF. The full variable domain, its missing parts supplied by reference TRBV30 and TRBJ1-4, is SQTIHQWPATLVQPVGSPLSLECTVEGTSNPNLYWYRQAAGRGLQLLFYSVGIGQISSEVPQNLSASRPQDRQFILSSKKLLLSDSGFYLCAWSNKGAADEKLFFGSGTQLSVL.

In DNA form, the CDR3 reads TGTGCCAGCAGCTTAGCTTCTGGCGGCGGAACTAATGAAAAACTGTTTTTT. Its translation is CASSLASGGGTNEKLFF. The chain employs TRBV7-2 and TRBJ1-4; D is ambiguous. Germline CDR1 is SGHTA and CDR2 is FQGNSA. V gave up 0 bases and J gave up 1 base, with 12 bases separating them. CDR3 length: 17 amino acids.

The chain joins TRBV19 to TRBJ2-2; perhaps TRBD2 as D (7 bases). Trimming pared 4 bases from V and 3 bases from J, leaving 15 bases between. The CDR3 is 16 residues long. CDR1 is LNHDA, CDR2 SQIVND, per germline (reference sequence). The CDR3 nucleotides read TGTGCCAGTAGTAGTCGTCCGGGGGGCCACACCGGGGAGCTGTTTTTT. It translates to CASSSRPGGHTGELFF.

This clone was seen a single time. This sequence joins TRBV19 and TRBJ1-2; no definite D call. The germline V gene has CDR1 LNHDA and CDR2 SQIVND (reference sequence). V lost 8 bases and J 3 bases, leaving 10 bases between the germline ends. This CDR3 has 12 amino acids. The CDR3 loop is CASRVADYGYTF. The CDR3 nucleotides are TGTGCCAGTCGGGTCGCGGACTATGGCTACACCTTC. Together with reference TRBV19 and TRBJ1-2, the CDR3 gives the full variable domain: DGGITQSPKYLFRKEGQNVTLSCEQNLNHDAMYWYRQDPGQGLRLIYYSQIVNDFQKGDIAEGYSVSREKKESFPLTVTSAQKNPTAFYLCASRVADYGYTFGSGTRLTVV.

This clone was recorded at least ten times. The chain links TRBV5-1 to TRBJ1-6, with TRBD1 as a possible D gene (5 bases). V was trimmed by 4 bases and J by 9 bases, leaving 14 bases between them. The CDR3 is made up of 14 amino acids. The germline CDR1 and CDR2 sequences are SGHRS and YFSETQ. DNA of the CDR3: TGCGCCAGCAGCCCGGGGCGGGTGGGTTCACCCCTCCACTTT. It codes for CASSPGRVGSPLHF.

Concerning this clone: One end of the junction varies from germline; a read error may be responsible. V gene TRBV13 combines with J gene TRBJ2-4, with 8 bases that match TRBD1. CDR3 size: 14 residues. Germline CDR1 PRHDT, CDR2 FYEKMQ (reference sequence). CDR3 coding DNA: TGTGCCAGCAGCATGACAGGGGCCAAAAACATTCGGTACTTC. Its translation: CASSMTGAKNIRYF.

The V gene is TRBV19, the J gene TRBJ2-5, with 9 positions matching TRBD2. V shed 5 bases, J shed 5 bases, and the junction held 12 bases outside the gene matches. This CDR3 comprises 16 residues. Germline V gene data show CDR1 as LNHDA and CDR2 as SQIVND (reference sequence). Written as DNA, the CDR3 is TGTGCCAGTAGTCTAAAGGGACTAGCTTTACGGGAGACCCAGTACTTC. It is translated as CASSLKGLALRETQYF.

V and J are TRBV5-1 and TRBJ2-6; D not certain. The V gene's germline CDR1 is SGHRS and CDR2 YFSETQ. There are 15 residues in the CDR3. Trimming took 3 bases from V and 0 from J, leaving 7 bases between them. CDR3 region: CASSSGDSGANVLTF. For the CDR3, the DNA is TGCGCCAGCAGCTCGGGTGACTCTGGGGCCAACGTCCTGACTTTC.

This clone was seen a handful of times. The V and J genes are TRBV6-5 and TRBJ2-2; D is uncertain. The CDR3 covers 11 residues. CDR1 is MNHEY and CDR2 is SVGAGI in the germline V gene. The germline V and J ends were trimmed by 6 bases and 7 bases, with 6 bases remaining between them. The CDR3 sequence is CASRGLGELFF. In DNA form, the CDR3 reads TGTGCCAGCAGAGGCCTCGGGGAGCTGTTTTTT.